The 18 T cell receptor beta chains below come from one sample, sequenced in a study of identical twins. TCRdb independently ran MiXCR on the 5' RACE reads; one entry per CDR3 protein. The table shows around 650,000 distinct CDR3 sequences, with about 7.6% occurring only once. These data were likewise used in another study, on yellow fever vaccine responses in identical twins.

What was sequenced was PBMCs. The receptor set was obtained from a young woman in good health.

This clonotype was counted only a few times. This chain links TRBV5-1 with TRBJ2-3; TRBD1 matches 7 bases. The CDR3 runs 17 residues. V lost 1 base and J lost 2; bases outside the gene matches: 10. Germline CDR1 is SGHRS and CDR2 is YFSETQ. The CDR3 DNA reads as TGCGCCAGCAGCTTGCTGCGACAGGGAACTGCCACAGATACGCAGTATTTT. Amino acids: CASSLLRQGTATDTQYF.

The chain joins TRBV29-1 to TRBJ1-2; D gene unclear. Trimming removed 2 bases at V and 3 bases at J, with 10 bases between. The CDR3 runs 13 residues. Germline CDR1 reads SQVTM; CDR2 reads ANQGSEA. The chain's CDR3 is CSVENPTYYGYTF. The CDR3 nucleotides are TGCAGCGTTGAAAATCCCACATACTATGGCTACACCTTC.

This clonotype has just a few counts. The chain joins TRBV15 to TRBJ2-7, with D tentatively TRBD1 or TRBD2 (5 bases each). Per germline, CDR1 LNHNV and CDR2 YYDKDF (reference sequence). V lost 6 bases and J 4 bases, leaving 16 bases between the germline ends. The CDR3 loop spans 14 amino acids. The CDR3 spells CATSASGPKYEQYF. The CDR3 DNA reads as TGTGCCACCAGTGCTTCGGGACCCAAGTACGAGCAGTACTTC.

The chain combines TRBV7-2 with TRBJ2-1, with 11 bases fitting TRBD2. CDR1 is SGHTA, CDR2 FQGNSA, per germline. With 6 bases clipped from V and 9 bases from J, the junction kept 10 bases outside the gene matches. The CDR3 totals 15 residues. CDR3 sequence reads: CASSSIAGGPVEQFF. The DNA for the CDR3 is TGTGCCAGCAGTTCAATAGCGGGAGGGCCTGTTGAGCAGTTCTTC. Full variable domain (rest looked up from reference TRBV7-2 and TRBJ2-1): GAGVSQSPSNKVTEKGKDVELRCDPISGHTALYWYRQSLGQGLEFLIYFQGNSAPDKSGLPSDRFSAERTGGSVSTLTIQRTQQEDSAVYLCASSSIAGGPVEQFFGPGTRLTVL.

In its sample, this clonotype was seen a few times. The V call is TRBV29-1, the J call TRBJ2-3, with 7 bases lining up with TRBD1. The V and J ends lost 6 bases and 5 bases, in that order; junction bases with no gene match: 5. Germline V gives CDR1 SQVTM, CDR2 ANQGSEA. CDR3 length: 12 amino acids. CDR3: CSVLQGIDTQYF. CDR3 nucleotide sequence: TGCAGCGTCTTACAGGGGATAGATACGCAGTATTTT.

In this sample, this clonotype turned up many times. The chain links TRBV6-6 to TRBJ1-2, with unresolved D. CDR1 and CDR2 (germline): MNHNY, SVGAGI (reference sequence). Trimming cost V 4 bases and J 2 bases, with 8 bases left between them. This CDR3 spans 13 amino acids. As DNA, the CDR3 is TGTGCCAGCAGTTTGGACGCAAACTATGGCTACACCTTC. This gives the protein CASSLDANYGYTF.

This clonotype was found many times. The chain uses TRBV6-1 and TRBJ1-1; D unresolved. The CDR3 extends over 16 amino acids. From germline, CDR1 is MNHNS and CDR2 SASEGT. The V end lost 8 bases, the J end lost 3 bases, and 22 bases lay between the germline ends. The CDR3 DNA is TGTGCCAGCTCAACCCTCTCCACGGGTATCGACACTGAAGCTTTCTTT. Translated: CASSTLSTGIDTEAFF.

The genes are TRBV13 and TRBJ2-1, with D uncertain. Trimming pared 6 bases from V and 5 bases from J, leaving 14 bases between. The CDR3 loop spans 14 amino acids. Germline CDR1 and CDR2: PRHDT and FYEKMQ (reference sequence). DNA for the CDR3: TGTGCCAGCAGGATAGCAGGCTTGAACAATGAGCAGTTCTTC. Translating gives CASRIAGLNNEQFF.

The table lists this clonotype with many counts. The chain links TRBV20-1 to TRBJ1-6; TRBD1 is a possible D gene (5 bases). The germline V gene encodes CDR1 DFQATT and CDR2 SNEGSKA (reference sequence). V gave up 3 bases and J gave up 9 bases, with 18 bases separating them. The CDR3 runs to 15 residues. In nucleotides, the CDR3 is TGCAGTGCTAGCCTCGAGGGGCGGCGGGGTTCACCCCTCCACTTT. It translates to CSASLEGRRGSPLHF.

In this sample, this clonotype turned up many times. V gene TRBV6-4 combines with J gene TRBJ1-5; no definite D call. Germline CDR1 is MRHNA and CDR2 is SNTAGT. This CDR3 contains 15 residues. V lost 0 bases, J lost 7 bases, and 13 bases lay in between. The CDR3 region has the DNA TGTGCCAGCAGTGACTCTCCGGGGAGTGGCCAGCCCCAGCATTTT. It translates to CASSDSPGSGQPQHF.

V gene TRBV5-1 combines with J gene TRBJ2-3; TRBD2 matches 16 bases. J gave up 2 bases and V 4 bases, and 13 bases lay outside the gene matches. The CDR3 extends over 20 amino acids. The germline CDR1 and CDR2 sequences are SGHRS and YFSETQ. CDR3 sequence reads: CASSLRPGTSGGAPTDTQYF. The CDR3 DNA reads as TGCGCCAGCAGCCTCCGACCCGGGACTAGCGGGGGGGCTCCCACAGATACGCAGTATTTT.

The sample holds many counts of this clonotype. This chain joins TRBV12-3 or TRBV12-4 and TRBJ1-1; D is possibly TRBD1 (6 bases). Trimming stripped 7 bases from V and 6 bases from J, with 18 bases between. The CDR3 consists of 14 residues. CDR3 loop: CASTGGGNSAEAFF. The CDR3 DNA is TGTGCCAGCACCGGGGGCGGGAACTCCGCTGAAGCTTTCTTT.

This clonotype has a count of ten or more. The gene calls are TRBV29-1 and TRBJ2-1; TRBD1 matches at 7 bases. V trimming: 7 bases; J trimming: 4 bases; junction bases outside the gene matches: 13. The CDR3 runs 15 residues. Looked up from germline, CDR1 is SQVTM and CDR2 is ANQGSEA. CDR3 sequence (DNA): TGCAGCGCCAAAACCGGGACAGTGGATTACAATGAGCAGTTCTTC. This encodes CSAKTGTVDYNEQFF.

This clonotype was detected only a few times. V usage is TRBV20-1 and J usage is TRBJ1-2, with D possibly being TRBD1 (5 bases). This CDR3 is built from 13 residues. Germline V gene sequence: CDR1 DFQATT, CDR2 SNEGSKA (reference sequence). The V end was cut by 1 base, the J end by 4 bases, with 10 bases between. CDR3 nucleotides: TGCAGTGCTAGAGGACAGTTACCCTATGGCTACACCTTC. Its protein product is CSARGQLPYGYTF.

This clonotype was counted many times. The chain carries TRBV7-9 and TRBJ2-3; 15 bases agree with TRBD2. V lost 5 bases and J lost 4; bases outside the gene matches: 7. CDR1 and CDR2 (germline): SEHNR, FQNEAQ (reference sequence). This CDR3 has 17 amino acids. The CDR3 region is CASSLGLAGGPADTQYF. CDR3 bases: TGTGCCAGCAGCCTCGGACTAGCGGGGGGGCCGGCAGATACGCAGTATTTT.

Many counts were recorded for this clonotype. CDR3 sequence reads: CASTWDSASGGYTF. As DNA, the CDR3 is TGTGCCAGCACCTGGGACAGTGCCTCGGGCGGCTACACCTTC. The chain links TRBV12-3 or TRBV12-4 to TRBJ1-2, with TRBD1 matching 7 bases. Germline trimming cut 7 bases from V and 8 bases from J; bases unmatched to any gene: 13. The CDR3 is 14 amino acids.

This clonotype appeared many times. The V gene is TRBV12-3 or TRBV12-4, the J gene TRBJ1-2; no definite D call. Trimming took off 5 bases at V and 0 bases at J, with 1 base between the two ends. The CDR3 consists of 11 residues. The CDR3 loop reads CASSTNYGYTF. The CDR3 region has the DNA TGTGCCAGCAGTACTAACTATGGCTACACCTTC.

Ten or more counts support this clonotype. The chain joins TRBV20-1 to TRBJ1-6; no definite D call. V lost 4 bases to trimming and J lost 7 bases, with 11 bases between them. Germline CDR1 is DFQATT and CDR2 is SNEGSKA (reference sequence). The CDR3 runs to 13 residues. The CDR3 DNA sequence: TGCAGTGCTACTGAGAAAGTGAATTCACCCCTCCACTTT. This sequence encodes CSATEKVNSPLHF.